A selection of T cell receptor beta chains follows, all from one sample in a study of blood T cell repertoires in COVID-19. Profiled with immunoSEQ multiplex PCR; TCRdb holds only in-frame clones, not every one. The sample shows roughly 400,000 clones, about 86% of them seen only once. Sequenced input: PBMCs or T cells enriched from blood (not recorded which). The receptors derive from a woman aged 50 to 60 who had recovered from COVID-19. Both conserved end residues are part of each CDR3. D genes are given only for firm matches. Clone size is shown for a subset of rows, as once, few, many or a class of expanded clone.

V gene	J gene	clone size	D gene	CDR3 DNA	CDR3 protein
TRBV9	TRBJ2-1	.	TRBD2	TGTGCCAGCAGCCTAGGAAGTAAGTCTAGCGGGGCTATCTACAATGAGCAGTTCTTC	CASSLGSKSSGAIYNEQFF
TRBV25-1	TRBJ1-2	few	.	TGTGCCAGTTCCTTAAGCGGGGGCTATGGCTACACCTTC	CASSLSGGYGYTF
TRBV18	TRBJ2-7	.	.	TGTGCCAGCTCACCAAGTAGACAGGTTATCTCCTACGAGCAGTACTTC	CASSPSRQVISYEQYF
TRBV19	TRBJ1-2	.	TRBD1	TGTGCCAGTAGTGCGGCAGGGGGCTCGGGCTACACCTTC	CASSAAGGSGYTF
TRBV7-2	TRBJ2-2	.	.	TGTGCCAGCAGCTTAGGAGGGAAGACCGGGGAGCTGTTTTTT	CASSLGGKTGELFF
TRBV27	TRBJ1-2	.	.	TGTGCCAGCAGTTTATTCCCTCGGGTGGACTATGGCTACACCTTC	CASSLFPRVDYGYTF
TRBV11-2	TRBJ2-3	.	TRBD2	TGTGCCAGCAGCGCTGTTTTAGCGGGGGGACCCGATACGCAGTATTTT	CASSAVLAGGPDTQYF
TRBV6-5	TRBJ1-2	.	.	TGTGCCAGCAGTCACGGACGGGAAGCTAACTATGGCTACACCTTC	CASSHGREANYGYTF
TRBV5-1	TRBJ2-1	once	TRBD2	TGCGCCAGCAGCATACAGCCTAGCGGGGGTTCCTACAATGAGCAGTTCTTC	CASSIQPSGGSYNEQFF
TRBV30	TRBJ1-2	.	.	TGTGCCTGGACCGCCGGGTTCGACTACACCTTC	CAWTAGFDYTF
TRBV25-1	TRBJ2-2	once	TRBD1	TGTGCCAGCAGGGCCCCACAGGGGGCCTCATACACCGGGGAGCTGTTTTTT	CASRAPQGASYTGELFF
TRBV6-5	TRBJ1-4	.	.	TGTGCCAGCAGGGCCCCTAATGAAAAACTGTTTTTT	CASRAPNEKLFF
TRBV7-9	TRBJ2-5	.	.	TGTGCCAGCAGCTTAGTCAGGGATTCGGTGACCCAGTACTTC	CASSLVRDSVTQYF
TRBV5-1	TRBJ2-7	.	TRBD1	TGCGCCAGCAACTTCGGGGACAGACTATCCTACGAGCAGTACTTC	CASNFGDRLSYEQYF
TRBV19	TRBJ1-2	.	TRBD1	TGTGCCAGTAGTACGCCTGAACAGGGGCTCCTCGGGTATGGCTACACCTTC	CASSTPEQGLLGYGYTF
TRBV6-1	TRBJ2-5	.	.	TGTGCCAGCAGTGCGGGGGAGAGGTCAGGGCAATGGGAGACCCAGTACTTC	CASSAGERSGQWETQYF
TRBV5-1	TRBJ2-2	.	TRBD2	TGCGCCAGCAGCGTCCCGGGACTAGCGGGGTATCTTGACACCGGGGAGCTGTTTTTT	CASSVPGLAGYLDTGELFF
TRBV5-4	TRBJ2-3	.	TRBD2	TGTGCCAGCAGGGCGGGGGAAGCTTATGCGCAGTATTTT	CASRAGEAYAQYF
TRBV7-2	TRBJ2-5	once	TRBD2	TGTGCCAGCAGCTTATCCGGGGGGGGTGCGCCGCGGGGCGAGACCCAGTACTTC	CASSLSGGGAPRGETQYF
TRBV28	TRBJ1-1	.	TRBD1	TGTGCCAGCAGTTTGTCTGACAGGGGTAAAACTGAAGCTTTCTTT	CASSLSDRGKTEAFF
TRBV13	TRBJ1-1	.	TRBD1	TGTGCCAGCAGCGCCCGCAGGGGGAGGACTGAAGCTTTCTTT	CASSARRGRTEAFF
TRBV10-3	TRBJ1-2	.	TRBD1	TGTGCCATCAGTGAGTGGGCCCGGGACAGACTTAATAACTATGGCTACACCTTC	CAISEWARDRLNNYGYTF
TRBV6-2/TRBV6-3	TRBJ2-7	.	TRBD1	TGTGCCAGCAGTTACCGGACAGGGTGGACCTACGAGCAGTACTTC	CASSYRTGWTYEQYF
TRBV7-9	TRBJ1-2	.	TRBD1	TGTGCCAGCAGTCCCCGACAAGACAGGGCACTTGGGGGCTACACCTTC	CASSPRQDRALGGYTF
TRBV27	TRBJ2-5	few	TRBD1	TGTGCCAGCAGTCCCCGAGGGACAGGGCGGGGAGAGACCCAGTACTTC	CASSPRGTGRGETQYF
TRBV5-6	TRBJ1-4	once	TRBD1	TGTGCCAGCAGCGACTCGGACAGGAAGGAAAAACTGTTTTTT	CASSDSDRKEKLFF
TRBV7-2	TRBJ2-7	.	.	TGTGCCAGTGAGCGTTTCTACGAGCAGTACTTC	CASERFYEQYF